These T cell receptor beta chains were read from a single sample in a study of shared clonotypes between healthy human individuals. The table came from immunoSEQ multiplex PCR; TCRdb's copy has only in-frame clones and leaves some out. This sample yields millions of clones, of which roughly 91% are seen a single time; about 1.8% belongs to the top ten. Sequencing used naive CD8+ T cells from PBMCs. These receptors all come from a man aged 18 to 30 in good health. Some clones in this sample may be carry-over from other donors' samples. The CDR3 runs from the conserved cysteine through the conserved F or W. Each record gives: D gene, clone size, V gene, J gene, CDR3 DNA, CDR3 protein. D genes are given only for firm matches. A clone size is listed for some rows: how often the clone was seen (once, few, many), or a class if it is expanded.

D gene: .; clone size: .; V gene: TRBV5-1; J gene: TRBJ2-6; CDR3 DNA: TGCGCCAGCAGCTGGGACATTTCTGGGGCCAACGTCCTGACTTTC; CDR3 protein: CASSWDISGANVLTF
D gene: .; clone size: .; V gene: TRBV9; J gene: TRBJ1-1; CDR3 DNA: TGTGCCAGCAGCCAGTGGGGGATGGGCCCCACTGAAGCTTTCTTT; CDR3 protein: CASSQWGMGPTEAFF
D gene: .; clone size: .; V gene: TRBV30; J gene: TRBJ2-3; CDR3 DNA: TGTGCCTGGAGTGCTACTAGCAGATACACAGATACGCAGTATTTT; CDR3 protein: CAWSATSRYTDTQYF
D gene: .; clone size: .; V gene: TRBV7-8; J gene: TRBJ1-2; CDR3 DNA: TGTGCCAGCAGCTCGACCGGGGCGGGGGTGGCTGGCTACACCTTC; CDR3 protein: CASSSTGAGVAGYTF
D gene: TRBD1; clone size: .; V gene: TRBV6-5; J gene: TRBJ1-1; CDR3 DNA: TGTGCCAGCAGTTACTCCAGGACAGGGCTCACTGAAGCTTTCTTT; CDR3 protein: CASSYSRTGLTEAFF
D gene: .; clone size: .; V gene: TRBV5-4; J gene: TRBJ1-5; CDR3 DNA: TGTGCCAGCAGCCTGGGGGGGAGTAGCAATCAGCCCCAGCATTTT; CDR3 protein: CASSLGGSSNQPQHF
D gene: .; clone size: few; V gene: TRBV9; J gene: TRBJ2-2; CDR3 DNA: TGTGCCAGCAGTGTCGGGCTGGGCGGGGAGCTGTTTTTT; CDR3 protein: CASSVGLGGELFF
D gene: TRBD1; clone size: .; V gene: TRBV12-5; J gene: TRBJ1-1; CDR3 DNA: TGTGCTAGCGGGAAGAACAGGGGGCCGGGGAACACTGAAGCTTTCTTT; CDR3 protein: CASGKNRGPGNTEAFF
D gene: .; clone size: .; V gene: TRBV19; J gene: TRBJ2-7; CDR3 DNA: TGTGCCAGTAGTGATGACAGGTCCTACGAGCAGTACTTC; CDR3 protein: CASSDDRSYEQYF
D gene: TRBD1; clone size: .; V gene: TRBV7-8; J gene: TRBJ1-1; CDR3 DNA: TGTGCCAGCTTCCGGGACAGGGTACATAATGAAGCTTTCTTT; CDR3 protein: CASFRDRVHNEAFF
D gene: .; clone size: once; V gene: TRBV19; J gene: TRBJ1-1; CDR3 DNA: TGTGCCAGTTCAAGACTTTACCCGGAGCCTGAAGCTTTCTTT; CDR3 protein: CASSRLYPEPEAFF
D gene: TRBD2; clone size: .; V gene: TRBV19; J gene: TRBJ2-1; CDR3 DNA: TGTGCCAGTAGTGCGACTAGCGGGAAAAATGAGCAGTTCTTC; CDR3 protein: CASSATSGKNEQFF
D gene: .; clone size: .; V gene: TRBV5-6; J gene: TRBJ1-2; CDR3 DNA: TGTGCCAGCAGCTTTGGGGGTCGAGGCTACACCTTC; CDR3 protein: CASSFGGRGYTF
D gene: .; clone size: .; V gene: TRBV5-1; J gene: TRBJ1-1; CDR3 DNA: TGCGCCAGCAGCTTGGCCGGAACAGCTGAAGCTTTCTTT; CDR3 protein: CASSLAGTAEAFF
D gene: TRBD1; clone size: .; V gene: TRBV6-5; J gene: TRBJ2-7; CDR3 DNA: TGTGCCACCCGACAGGGTCCCTACGAGCAGTACTTC; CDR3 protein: CATRQGPYEQYF
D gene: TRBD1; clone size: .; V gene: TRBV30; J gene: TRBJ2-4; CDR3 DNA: TGTGCCCGCCCTGACAGGGGATGGGGGATGGCACACCTTATAGCCAAAAACATTCAGTACTTC; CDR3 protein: CARPDRGWGMAHLIAKNIQYF
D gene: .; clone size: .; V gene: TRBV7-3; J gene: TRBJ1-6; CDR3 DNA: TGTGCCAGCAGCCGACTGACAGGCAAGGATAATTCACCCCTCCACTTT; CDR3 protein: CASSRLTGKDNSPLHF
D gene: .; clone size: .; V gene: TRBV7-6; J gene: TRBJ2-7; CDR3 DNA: TGTGCCAGCAGCTCCAGGGGTAGCTCCTACGAGCAGTACTTC; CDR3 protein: CASSSRGSSYEQYF
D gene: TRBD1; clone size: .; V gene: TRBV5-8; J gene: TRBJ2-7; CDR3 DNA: TGTGCCAGCAGCTCCGACGACAGGGGGGCCTACGAGCAGTACTTC; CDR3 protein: CASSSDDRGAYEQYF
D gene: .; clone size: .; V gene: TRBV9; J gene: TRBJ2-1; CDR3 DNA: TGTGCCAGCAGCGTAGACGACAATGAGCAGTTCTTC; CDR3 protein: CASSVDDNEQFF
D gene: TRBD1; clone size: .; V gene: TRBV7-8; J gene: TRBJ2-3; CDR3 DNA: TGTGCCAGCAGCACAACAGGGGGCACAGATACGCAGTATTTT; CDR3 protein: CASSTTGGTDTQYF
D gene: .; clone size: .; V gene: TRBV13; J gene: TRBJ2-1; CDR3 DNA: TGTGCCAGCAGCTTAGCCAGGGTCGATGAGCAGTTCTTC; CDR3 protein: CASSLARVDEQFF
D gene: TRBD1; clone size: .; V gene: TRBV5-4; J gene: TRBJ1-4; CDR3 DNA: TGTGCCAGCAGCTGGGCCCCCGGGACAGCTACTAATGAAAAACTGTTTTTT; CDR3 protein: CASSWAPGTATNEKLFF
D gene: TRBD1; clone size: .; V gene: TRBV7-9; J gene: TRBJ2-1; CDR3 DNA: TGTGCCAGCAGCTACGGGACAGGGTTTGATGAGCAGTTCTTC; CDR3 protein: CASSYGTGFDEQFF
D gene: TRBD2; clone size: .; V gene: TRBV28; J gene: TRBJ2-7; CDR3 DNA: TGTGCCAGCAGTTTCGGAGCGGGAGTCGACGAGCAGTACTTC; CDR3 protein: CASSFGAGVDEQYF
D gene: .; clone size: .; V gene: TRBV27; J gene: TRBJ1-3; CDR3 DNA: TGTGCCAGCAGTTTAGGGCGAACTGGAAACACCATATATTTT; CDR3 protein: CASSLGRTGNTIYF
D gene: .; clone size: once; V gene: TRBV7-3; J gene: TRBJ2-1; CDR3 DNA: TGTGCCAGCAGTTCGGGCCCGCGAGTGGGGATATGGAATGAGCAGTTCTTC; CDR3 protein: CASSSGPRVGIWNEQFF
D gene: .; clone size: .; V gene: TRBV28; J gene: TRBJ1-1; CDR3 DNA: TGTGCCAGCACCGGCCACTGGAACACTGAAGCTTTCTTT; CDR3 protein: CASTGHWNTEAFF
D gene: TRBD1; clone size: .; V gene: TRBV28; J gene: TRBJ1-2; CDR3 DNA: TGTGCCAGCACTCTACTGCCAGGGGGAATTGGCTACACCTTC; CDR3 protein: CASTLLPGGIGYTF